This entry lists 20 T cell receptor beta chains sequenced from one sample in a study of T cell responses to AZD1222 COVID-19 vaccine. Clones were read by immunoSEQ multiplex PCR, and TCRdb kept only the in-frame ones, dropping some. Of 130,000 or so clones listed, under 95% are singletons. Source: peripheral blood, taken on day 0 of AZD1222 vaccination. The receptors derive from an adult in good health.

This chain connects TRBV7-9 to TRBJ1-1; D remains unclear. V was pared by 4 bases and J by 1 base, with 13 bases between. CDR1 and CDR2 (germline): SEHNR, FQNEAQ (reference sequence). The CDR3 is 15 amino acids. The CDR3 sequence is CASSSDDRRNTEAFF. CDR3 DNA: TGTGCCAGCAGCTCGGACGATCGGAGGAACACTGAAGCTTTCTTT.

As DNA, the CDR3 is TGTGCCAGCAGCGCTAGCGGGGGGGCCACCGGGGAGCTGTTTTTT. Protein sequence: CASSASGGATGELFF. The V call is TRBV11-2, the J call TRBJ2-2; 12 bases line up with TRBD2. CDR1 is SGHAT, CDR2 FQNNGV, per germline. The CDR3 spans 15 residues. V shed 5 bases, J shed 4 bases, and the junction held 2 bases outside the gene matches.

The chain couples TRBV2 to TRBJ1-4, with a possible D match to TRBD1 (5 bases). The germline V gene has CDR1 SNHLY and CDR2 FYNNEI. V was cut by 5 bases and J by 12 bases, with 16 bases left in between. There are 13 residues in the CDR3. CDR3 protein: CASSWDASVELFF. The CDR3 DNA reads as TGTGCCAGCAGTTGGGACGCCTCTGTAGAACTGTTTTTT.

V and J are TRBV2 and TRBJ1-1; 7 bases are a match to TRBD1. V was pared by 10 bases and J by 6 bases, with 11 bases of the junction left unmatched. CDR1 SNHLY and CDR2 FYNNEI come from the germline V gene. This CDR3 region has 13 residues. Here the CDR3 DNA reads TGTGCCACAAGAAGGGACAGCGTCTCTGAAGCTTTCTTT. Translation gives CATRRDSVSEAFF.

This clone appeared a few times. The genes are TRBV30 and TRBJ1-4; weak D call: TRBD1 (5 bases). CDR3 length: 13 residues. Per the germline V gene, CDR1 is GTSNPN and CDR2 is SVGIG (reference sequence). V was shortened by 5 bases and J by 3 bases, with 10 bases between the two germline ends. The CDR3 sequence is CAWGTTPNEKLFF. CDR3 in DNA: TGTGCCTGGGGGACCACTCCTAATGAAAAACTGTTTTTT.

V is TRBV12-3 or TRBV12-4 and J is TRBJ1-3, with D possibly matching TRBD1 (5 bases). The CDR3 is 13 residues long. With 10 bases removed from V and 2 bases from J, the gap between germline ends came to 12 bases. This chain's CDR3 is CANTTGPGNTIYF. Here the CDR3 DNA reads TGTGCCAACACAACGGGACCTGGAAACACCATATATTTT.

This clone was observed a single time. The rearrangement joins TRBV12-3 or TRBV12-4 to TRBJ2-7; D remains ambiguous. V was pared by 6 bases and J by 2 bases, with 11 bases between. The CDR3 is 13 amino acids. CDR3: CASRRKVAYEQYF. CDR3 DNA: TGTGCCAGCAGGAGGAAGGTGGCCTACGAGCAGTACTTC.

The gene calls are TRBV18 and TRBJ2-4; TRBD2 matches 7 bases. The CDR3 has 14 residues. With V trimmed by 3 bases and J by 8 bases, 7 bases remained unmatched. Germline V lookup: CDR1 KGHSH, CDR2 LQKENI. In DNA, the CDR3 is TGTGCCAGCTCACCCGGACTAGGTTACGACATTCAGTACTTC. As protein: CASSPGLGYDIQYF.

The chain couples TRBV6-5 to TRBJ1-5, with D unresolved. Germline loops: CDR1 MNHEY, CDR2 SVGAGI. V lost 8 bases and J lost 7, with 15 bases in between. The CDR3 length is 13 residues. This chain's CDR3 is CASAEGRNQPQHF. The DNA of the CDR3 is TGTGCCAGCGCCGAGGGTCGTAACCAGCCCCAGCATTTT.

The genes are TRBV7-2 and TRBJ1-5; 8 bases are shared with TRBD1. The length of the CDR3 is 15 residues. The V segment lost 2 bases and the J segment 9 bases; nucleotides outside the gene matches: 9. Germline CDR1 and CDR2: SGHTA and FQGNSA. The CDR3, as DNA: TGTGCCAGCAGCTTACAGTCAGGGGGCCCACGGCCCCAGCATTTT. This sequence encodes CASSLQSGGPRPQHF.

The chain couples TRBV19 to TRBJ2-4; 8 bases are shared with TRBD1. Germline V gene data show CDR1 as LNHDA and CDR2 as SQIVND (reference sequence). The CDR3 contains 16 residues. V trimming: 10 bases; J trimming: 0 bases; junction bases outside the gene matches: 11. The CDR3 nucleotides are TGTGCCACGACAGGGGCCTTTGACTTAGCCAAAAACATTCAGTACTTC. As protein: CATTGAFDLAKNIQYF.

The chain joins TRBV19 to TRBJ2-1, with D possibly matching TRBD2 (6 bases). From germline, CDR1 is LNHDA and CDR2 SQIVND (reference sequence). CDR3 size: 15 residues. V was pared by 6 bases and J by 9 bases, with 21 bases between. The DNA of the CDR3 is TGTGCCAGTAGGCCCTTTCCCGGGAGCCCCACTGAGCAGTTCTTC. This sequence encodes CASRPFPGSPTEQFF.

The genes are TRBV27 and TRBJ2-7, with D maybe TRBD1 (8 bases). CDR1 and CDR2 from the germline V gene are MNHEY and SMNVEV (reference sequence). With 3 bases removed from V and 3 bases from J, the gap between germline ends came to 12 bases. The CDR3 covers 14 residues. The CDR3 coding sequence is TGTGCCAGCAGTTTGGGGGGGACAGGCTACGAGCAGTACTTC. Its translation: CASSLGGTGYEQYF.

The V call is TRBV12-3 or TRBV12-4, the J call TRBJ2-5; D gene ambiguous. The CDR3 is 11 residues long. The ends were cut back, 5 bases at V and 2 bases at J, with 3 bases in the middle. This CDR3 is CASSVQETQYF. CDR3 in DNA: TGTGCCAGCAGTGTTCAAGAGACCCAGTACTTC.

The CDR3, as DNA: TGTGCCAGCAGCGTAGGGATCGGCACTGAAGCTTTCTTT. Translating gives CASSVGIGTEAFF. V is TRBV9 and J is TRBJ1-1; D not certain. The V gene lost 0 bases and the J gene lost 4 bases, with 7 bases spanning the gap. CDR1 is SGDLS, CDR2 YYNGEE, per germline. The CDR3 consists of 13 residues. Based on the CDR3 plus reference TRBV9 and TRBJ1-1, the full variable domain is DSGVTQTPKHLITATGQRVTLRCSPRSGDLSVYWYQQSLDQGLQFLIQYYNGEERAKGNILERFSAQQFPDLHSELNLSSLELGDSALYFCASSVGIGTEAFFGQGTRLTVV.

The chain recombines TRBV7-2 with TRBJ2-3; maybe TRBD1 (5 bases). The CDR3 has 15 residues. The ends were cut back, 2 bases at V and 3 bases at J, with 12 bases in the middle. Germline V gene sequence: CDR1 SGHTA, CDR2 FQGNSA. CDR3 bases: TGTGCCAGCAGCTTATTCCGGACAAGGACAGATACGCAGTATTTT. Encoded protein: CASSLFRTRTDTQYF.

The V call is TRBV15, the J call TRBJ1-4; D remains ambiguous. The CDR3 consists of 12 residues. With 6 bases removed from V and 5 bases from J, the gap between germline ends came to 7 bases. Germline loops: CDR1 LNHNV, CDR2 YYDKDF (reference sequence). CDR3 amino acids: CATSPWNEKLFF. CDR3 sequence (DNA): TGTGCCACCAGTCCCTGGAATGAAAAACTGTTTTTT.

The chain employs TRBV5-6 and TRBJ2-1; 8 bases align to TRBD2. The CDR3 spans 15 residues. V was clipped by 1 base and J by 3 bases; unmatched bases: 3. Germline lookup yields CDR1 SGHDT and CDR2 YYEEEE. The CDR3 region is CASSLTSGIYNEQFF. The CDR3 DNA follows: TGTGCCAGCAGCTTGACTAGCGGTATCTACAATGAGCAGTTCTTC.

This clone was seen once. CDR3 bases: TGTGCCAGCAGCCCTCGTCGGGGCTACGAGCAGTACTTC. The encoded protein is CASSPRRGYEQYF. The J gene is TRBJ2-7, the V gene TRBV9; tentative D call: TRBD2 (5 bases). Germline V CDR1 and CDR2: SGDLS, YYNGEE. The length of the CDR3 is 13 residues. V was pared by 4 bases and J by 3 bases, with 11 bases between.

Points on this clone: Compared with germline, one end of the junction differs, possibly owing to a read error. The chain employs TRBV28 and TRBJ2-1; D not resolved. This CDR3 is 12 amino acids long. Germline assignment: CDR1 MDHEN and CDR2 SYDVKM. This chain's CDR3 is CASSLVYYEQFF. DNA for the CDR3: TGTGCCAGCAGTTTGGTCTACTATGAGCAGTTCTTC.